This T cell receptor beta chain came from a study of cytomegalovirus exposure and HLA in healthy donors. Overall study findings and caveats: Many donors carried some public TCRs, although rarity characterized most TCR sequences. The listing of fewer than 200 TCR beta chains classed them as cytomegalovirus-associated. The tendency of first-cohort TCR clusters to co-occur in the roughly 130 validation repertoires was the finding of a later analysis. In vitro data verified a few CMV-associated chains as specific for CMV antigens.

Comments on this clone: As yet, its antigen is unknown.

The assay was immunoSEQ multiplex PCR, and TCRdb's table has in-frame clones only and misses some. The sample contains 120,000 or so clones, about nine tenths of which appear only once. V lost 6 bases, J lost 3 bases, and 9 bases stayed unmatched. Germline V gene data show CDR1 as SGHVS and CDR2 as FQNEAQ. This CDR3 region has 16 residues. Material: PBMCs. The chain carries TRBV7-8 and TRBJ2-1, with TRBD2 matching 9 bases. The source is a woman under 30 in good health and CMV-seronegative. The CDR3 DNA reads as TGTGCCAGCAGACCTCGGACTAGCGATTTCTACAATGAGCAGTTCTTC. The encoded protein is CASRPRTSDFYNEQFF.